These 25 T cell receptor beta chains originate from one sample sequenced in a study of T cells in Graves' hyperthyroidism and ophthalmopathy. RNA transcripts yielded amplified TCR beta CDR3 regions. Using the HTBI primer set, a first-round RT-PCR was run on the TCR CDR3. TCRdb redid the calling of the multiplex PCR reads with MiXCR, one entry per CDR3 protein. The profile shows roughly 630,000 distinct CDR3 sequences, 15% to 18% of them singletons. The specimen sequenced was blood. These receptor sequences come from a woman aged 25-40 years with Graves' hyperthyroidism.

There are many counts of this clonotype. A read error may account for a junction end that differs from germline. The rearrangement joins TRBV5-1 to TRBJ1-5; unclear D gene. Germline V gene sequence: CDR1 SGHRS, CDR2 YFSETQ. The CDR3 length is 15 residues. CDR3: CASSLAPGSNQPQHF. The CDR3 bases are TGTGCCAGCAGCTTAGCCCCAGGAAGCAATCAGCCCCAGCATTTT.

Details on this clonotype: At one boundary the junction diverges from the germline segment, which might be a read error. The chain recombines TRBV15 with TRBJ2-2, with D unresolved. CDR3 length: 16 residues. Germline lookup yields CDR1 LNHNV and CDR2 YYDKDF (reference sequence). CDR3 residues: CATSPNKAANTWELFF. The CDR3 DNA reads as TGTGCCACCAGCCCCAACAAGGCCGCGAACACCTGGGAGCTGTTTTTT.

There are many counts of this clonotype. The chain is built from TRBV24-1 and TRBJ2-2; 7 bases match TRBD1. Germline V gene lookup returns CDR1 KGHDR and CDR2 SFDVKD. Trimming at V came to 3 bases and at J to 1 base, leaving 4 bases not matched to a gene. The CDR3 is 16 amino acids. Written as DNA, the CDR3 is TGTGCCACCAGTGATGACAGGGCGGGGAACACCGGGGAGCTGTTTTTT. Amino acids: CATSDDRAGNTGELFF.

This rearrangement joins TRBV6-2 or TRBV6-3 to TRBJ1-3, with 9 bases lining up with TRBD1. The CDR3 extends over 18 amino acids. V gave up 0 bases and J gave up 3 bases; unmatched junction bases: 9. Germline V gene sequence: CDR1 MNHEY, CDR2 SVGEGT. CDR3 nucleotide sequence: TGTGCCAGCAGTTACTCGAACCCACAGGGGGCTGGTGGAAACACCATATATTTT. It yields the protein CASSYSNPQGAGGNTIYF.

This clonotype was observed many times. The chain couples TRBV7-9 to TRBJ2-7; 7 bases are a match to TRBD1. CDR1 and CDR2 from the germline V gene are SEHNR and FQNEAQ (reference sequence). This CDR3 region has 15 residues. J lost 6 bases, V lost 1 base, and 9 bases had no gene match. The CDR3: CASSLVAGGISEQYF. DNA for the CDR3: TGTGCCAGCAGCTTAGTGGCAGGGGGTATAAGCGAGCAGTACTTC.

The chain carries TRBV30 and TRBJ1-2; 7 nucleotides agree with TRBD1. This CDR3 has 13 residues. Germline V gene sequence: CDR1 GTSNPN, CDR2 SVGIG (reference sequence). Trimming removed 8 bases from V and 0 bases from J; junction bases left unmatched: 6. DNA for the CDR3: TGTGCCATCTACAGGGGACCTAACTATGGCTACACCTTC. It yields the protein CAIYRGPNYGYTF.

At least ten counts were recorded for this clonotype. This rearrangement joins TRBV7-2 to TRBJ2-5, with D tentatively TRBD2 (6 bases). The CDR3 extends over 16 amino acids. V gave up 2 bases and J gave up 5 bases, with 18 bases separating them. The V gene's germline CDR1 is SGHTA and CDR2 FQGNSA. Here the CDR3 reads CASSLRIAGLEETQYF. The CDR3, as DNA: TGTGCCAGCAGCTTAAGGATCGCGGGATTGGAGGAGACCCAGTACTTC.

This clonotype occurred a few times. The chain uses TRBV4-1 and TRBJ2-1; TRBD2 agrees at 14 bases. This CDR3 comprises 17 residues. Trimming at V came to 1 base and at J to 8 bases, leaving 7 bases not matched to a gene. Germline loops: CDR1 MGHRA, CDR2 YSYEKL. The CDR3 bases are TGCGCCAGCAGCCAAGCTTTTCCGGGACTAGCGGGAGATGAGCAGTTCTTC. This sequence encodes CASSQAFPGLAGDEQFF.

As for this clonotype: This may come from a read error, since a much larger clone is one base off. For the CDR3, the DNA is TGTGCCAGCAGCCTCCTACTAGATCTCCCAAAGGAGACCCAGTACTTC. This gives the protein CASSLLLDLPKETQYF. This chain uses TRBV6-1 with TRBJ2-5; a weak D match, TRBD2 (5 bases). V was shortened by 6 bases and J by 5 bases, with 22 bases between the two germline ends. The germline V gene has CDR1 MNHNS and CDR2 SASEGT. The CDR3 loop spans 16 amino acids.

The chain has TRBV28 and TRBJ2-1; 13 positions match TRBD2. Per the germline V gene, CDR1 is MDHEN and CDR2 is SYDVKM. With V trimmed by 5 bases and J by 1 base, 8 bases remained unmatched. This CDR3 spans 18 amino acids. This CDR3 is CASSTLAGGPRSYNEQFF. The DNA for the CDR3 is TGTGCCAGCAGTACACTAGCGGGGGGGCCGAGGTCCTACAATGAGCAGTTCTTC.

The chain couples TRBV10-3 to TRBJ2-3, with TRBD2 identical over 11 bases. The trim removed 7 bases at V and 5 bases at J, leaving 5 bases unmatched. This CDR3 contains 14 residues. CDR1 and CDR2 from the germline V gene are ENHRY and SYGVKD. The CDR3 region is CAITSGLAGDTQYF. CDR3 bases: TGTGCCATCACCTCAGGACTAGCGGGAGATACGCAGTATTTT.

This clonotype came up many times. The chain links TRBV2 to TRBJ2-3; 8 nucleotides line up with TRBD2. V trimming: 6 bases; J trimming: 5 bases; junction bases outside the gene matches: 7. The CDR3 has 14 amino acids. Per the germline V gene, CDR1 is SNHLY and CDR2 is FYNNEI. CDR3 amino acids: CASRPGLDRDTQYF. The CDR3 DNA reads as TGTGCCAGCAGGCCGGGACTAGATCGAGATACGCAGTATTTT.

This clonotype was seen ten or more times. This chain joins TRBV3-1 and TRBJ2-3, with 10 bases identical to TRBD2. Looked up from germline, CDR1 is LGHDT and CDR2 is YNNKEL (reference sequence). The CDR3 has 17 amino acids. With 2 bases clipped from V and 6 bases from J, the junction kept 11 bases outside the gene matches. CDR3 region: CASSQPRASGRTDTQYF. For the CDR3, the DNA is TGTGCCAGCAGCCAACCGCGGGCTAGCGGGAGAACGGATACGCAGTATTTT.

As regards this clonotype: A clone one base away is much larger, so this may be a read error. The CDR3 region has the DNA TGTGCCAGCAGCCCCCGGGACGCTAGCCCCTACGAGCAGTACTTC. It is translated as CASSPRDASPYEQYF. The chain carries TRBV3-1 and TRBJ2-7; D tentatively fits TRBD1 or TRBD2 (5 bases each). V lost 4 bases and J 2 bases, leaving 15 bases between the germline ends. Germline V gene lookup returns CDR1 LGHDT and CDR2 YNNKEL (reference sequence). The CDR3 runs to 15 residues.

Many counts were recorded for this clonotype. J is TRBJ1-5 and V is TRBV5-1, with D unclear. This CDR3 spans 13 amino acids. The germline gives CDR1 SGHRS, CDR2 YFSETQ. V lost 4 bases and J 2 bases, leaving 7 bases between the germline ends. CDR3 amino acids: CASSQSGNQPQHF. The CDR3 nucleotides are TGCGCCAGCAGCCAATCGGGCAATCAGCCCCAGCATTTT.

The rearrangement uses TRBV6-7 and TRBJ2-1, with D perhaps matching TRBD2 (6 bases). TRBV6-7 belongs to the ORF category, with a function that is uncertain. The CDR3 sequence is 16 residues long. Trimming pared 5 bases from V and 5 bases from J, leaving 19 bases between. The CDR3 protein is CASSQIGGPGHNEQFF. Written as DNA, the CDR3 is TGTGCCAGCAGTCAAATAGGAGGGCCGGGCCACAATGAGCAGTTCTTC.

This clonotype was recorded many times. The V gene is TRBV2, the J gene TRBJ2-7; TRBD2 might be the D (5 bases). The CDR3 contains 15 residues. Germline lookup yields CDR1 SNHLY and CDR2 FYNNEI. V lost 7 bases and J lost 0, with 16 bases in between. CDR3 sequence (DNA): TGTGCCAGCAACTTCGGCAGACTAAACTCCTACGAGCAGTACTTC. Translating it yields CASNFGRLNSYEQYF.

With respect to this clonotype: It may be a read error: a sequence one base away is much more abundant. This chain uses TRBV12-3 or TRBV12-4 with TRBJ2-7; TRBD2 agrees at 9 bases. CDR3 size: 16 residues. J lost 5 bases, V lost 1 base, and 9 bases had no gene match. The CDR3 protein is CASSLESSGTRNEQYF. The CDR3 region has the DNA TGTGCCAGCAGTTTAGAGTCTAGCGGGACAAGGAACGAGCAGTACTTC.

This clonotype occurred once. The genes are TRBV10-3 and TRBJ2-1; D unclear. The CDR3 sequence is 16 residues long. V lost 0 bases and J lost 6, with 15 bases in between. CDR1 and CDR2 from the germline V gene are ENHRY and SYGVKD. The CDR3 DNA reads as TGTGCCATCAGTGAGTCCCGGCTGGCTGGCGGCAATGAGCAGTTCTTC. Translating gives CAISESRLAGGNEQFF.

This clonotype appeared many times. The rearrangement joins TRBV27 to TRBJ1-2; tentative D call: TRBD1 (5 bases). The V end lost 5 bases, the J end lost 8 bases, and 18 bases lay between the germline ends. CDR3 length equals 14 residues. Germline lookup yields CDR1 MNHEY and CDR2 SMNVEV (reference sequence). As DNA, the CDR3 is TGTGCCAGCAGTCCACTCGGGACCGCTGGGGGCTACACCTTC. Translating it yields CASSPLGTAGGYTF.

The rearrangement joins TRBV2 to TRBJ2-2; D is possibly TRBD1 or TRBD2 (6 bases each). Germline CDR1 and CDR2: SNHLY and FYNNEI. The V gene lost 2 bases and the J gene lost 0 bases, with 10 bases spanning the gap. This CDR3 has 16 amino acids. The CDR3, as DNA: TGTGCCAGCAGTGAAACGGGGGCGCCGAACACCGGGGAGCTGTTTTTT. It specifies CASSETGAPNTGELFF.

This clonotype occurred a few times. Mismatch with germline at one junction end may stem from a read error. J is TRBJ2-3 and V is TRBV4-2; 11 positions match TRBD2. The germline V gene encodes CDR1 LGHNA and CDR2 YNFKEQ. CDR3 length: 16 residues. DNA for the CDR3: TGTGCCAACAGCCAGCCACTAGCGGGAGACGTGGATACGCAGTATTTT. This sequence encodes CANSQPLAGDVDTQYF.

The sample holds many counts of this clonotype. V and J are TRBV28 and TRBJ2-1; no clear D. Germline loops: CDR1 MDHEN, CDR2 SYDVKM. CDR3 length: 15 amino acids. The germline V and J ends were trimmed by 4 bases and 8 bases, with 18 bases remaining between them. Here the CDR3 reads CASSYSTGRYDEQFF. The DNA of the CDR3 is TGTGCCAGCAGTTATTCCACCGGGCGGTACGATGAGCAGTTCTTC.

This clonotype showed up many times. The chain carries TRBV10-3 and TRBJ2-1, with D uncertain. V dropped 4 bases and J dropped 10 bases, with 23 bases sitting between them. The CDR3 loop spans 16 amino acids. Per the germline V gene, CDR1 is ENHRY and CDR2 is SYGVKD. CDR3 coding DNA: TGTGCCATCAGTGGCCTCGGTACCAAGGGTGGGCCGGAGCAGTTCTTC. Protein sequence: CAISGLGTKGGPEQFF.

This clonotype occurred many times. V is TRBV5-1 and J is TRBJ1-1; TRBD1 is a possible D gene (5 bases). V was pared by 4 bases and J by 3 bases, with 16 bases between. Germline V gene sequence: CDR1 SGHRS, CDR2 YFSETQ. The CDR3 totals 15 residues. The CDR3 DNA reads TGCGCCAGCAGCCGTTCCGGGACGTGGGACACTGAAGCTTTCTTT. Protein sequence: CASSRSGTWDTEAFF.